This TCR beta chain was identified during a study of early T cells in non-severe SARS-CoV-2 infection. TCRdb re-analysed the 5' RACE reads in MiXCR, keeping a single row per CDR3 protein. The table has around 64,000 distinct CDR3 sequences, 10% to 15% seen once. Trimming pared 2 bases from V and 4 bases from J, leaving 21 bases between. CDR1 and CDR2 from the germline V gene are DFQATT and SNEGSKA (reference sequence). The CDR3 is 17 amino acids. This TCR came from an adult who was a healthcare worker with PCR-confirmed SARS-CoV-2 infection or an uninfected control (not recorded which). The sample consisted of whole blood, taken at baseline. The J gene is TRBJ2-1, the V gene TRBV20-1; TRBD1 might be the D (6 bases). The CDR3 is CSARSGRGLRGYNEQFF. CDR3 nucleotides: TGCAGTGCTAGATCAGGACGAGGCCTTAGGGGGTACAATGAGCAGTTCTTC.